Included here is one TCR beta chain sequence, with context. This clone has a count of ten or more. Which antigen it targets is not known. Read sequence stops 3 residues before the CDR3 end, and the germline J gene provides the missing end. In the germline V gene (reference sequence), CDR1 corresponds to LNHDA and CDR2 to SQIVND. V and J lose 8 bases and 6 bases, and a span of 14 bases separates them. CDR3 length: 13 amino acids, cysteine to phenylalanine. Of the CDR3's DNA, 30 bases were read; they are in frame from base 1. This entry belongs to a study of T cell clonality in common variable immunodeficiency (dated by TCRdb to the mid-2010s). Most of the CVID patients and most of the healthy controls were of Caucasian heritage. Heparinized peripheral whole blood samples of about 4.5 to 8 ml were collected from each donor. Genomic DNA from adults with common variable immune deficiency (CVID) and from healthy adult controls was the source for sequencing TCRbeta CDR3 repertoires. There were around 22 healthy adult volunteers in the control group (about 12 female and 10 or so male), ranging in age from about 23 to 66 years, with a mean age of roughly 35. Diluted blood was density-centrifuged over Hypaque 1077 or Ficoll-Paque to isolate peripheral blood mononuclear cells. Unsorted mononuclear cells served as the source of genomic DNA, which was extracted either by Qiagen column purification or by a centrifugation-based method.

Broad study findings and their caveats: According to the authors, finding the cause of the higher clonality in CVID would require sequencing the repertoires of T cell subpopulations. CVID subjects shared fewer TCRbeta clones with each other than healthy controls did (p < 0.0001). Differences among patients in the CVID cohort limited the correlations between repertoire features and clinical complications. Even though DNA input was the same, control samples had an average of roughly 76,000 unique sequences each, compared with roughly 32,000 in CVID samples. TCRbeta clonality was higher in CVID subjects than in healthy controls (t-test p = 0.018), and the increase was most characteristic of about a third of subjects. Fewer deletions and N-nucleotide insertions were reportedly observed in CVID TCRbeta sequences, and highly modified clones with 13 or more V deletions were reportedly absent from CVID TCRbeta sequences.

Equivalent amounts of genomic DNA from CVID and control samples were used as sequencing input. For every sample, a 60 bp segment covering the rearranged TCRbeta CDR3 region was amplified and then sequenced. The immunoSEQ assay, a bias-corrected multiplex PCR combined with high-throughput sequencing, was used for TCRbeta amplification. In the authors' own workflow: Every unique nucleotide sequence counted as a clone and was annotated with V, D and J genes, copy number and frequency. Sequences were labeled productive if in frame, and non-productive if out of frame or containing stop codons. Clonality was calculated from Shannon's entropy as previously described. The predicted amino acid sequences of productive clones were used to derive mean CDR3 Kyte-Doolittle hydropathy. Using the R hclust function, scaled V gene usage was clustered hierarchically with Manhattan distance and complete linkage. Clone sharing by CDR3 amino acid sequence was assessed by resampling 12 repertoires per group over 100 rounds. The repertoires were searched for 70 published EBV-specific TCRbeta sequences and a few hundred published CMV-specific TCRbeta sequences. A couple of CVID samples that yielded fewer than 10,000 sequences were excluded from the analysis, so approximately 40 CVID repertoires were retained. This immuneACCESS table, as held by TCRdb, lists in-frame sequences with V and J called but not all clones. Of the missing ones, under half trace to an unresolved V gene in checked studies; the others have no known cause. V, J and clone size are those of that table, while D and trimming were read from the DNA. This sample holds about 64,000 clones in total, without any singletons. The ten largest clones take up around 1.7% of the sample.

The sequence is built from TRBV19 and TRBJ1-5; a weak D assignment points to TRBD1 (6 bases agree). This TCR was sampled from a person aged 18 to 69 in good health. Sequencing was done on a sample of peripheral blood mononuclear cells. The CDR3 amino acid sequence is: CASGRRGGQPQHF. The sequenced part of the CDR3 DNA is TGTGCCAGTGGCCGGAGGGGGGGTCAGCCC.